This entry is about one TCR beta chain. V lost 8 bases to trimming and J lost 6 bases, with 17 bases between them. Germline V gene lookup returns CDR1 LNHDA and CDR2 SQIVND (reference sequence). This CDR3 has 13 residues. This entry comes from a study of T cell responses to AZD1222 COVID-19 vaccine. Clones were sequenced by immunoSEQ multiplex PCR, and TCRdb holds only the in-frame ones, with some missing. Here the sample spans 110,000 to 150,000 clones, 75% to 95% being singletons. This TCR was sampled from an adult in good health. The source was peripheral blood, collected on day 0 of AZD1222 vaccination. The rearrangement joins TRBV19 to TRBJ2-7; D may correspond to TRBD1 or TRBD2 (6 bases each). CDR3 bases: TGTGCCAGTCAACGGGGGCCGCTGGGCGAGCAGTACTTC. As protein: CASQRGPLGEQYF.